This note documents a single TCR beta chain sequence. The antigen is undetermined. This sample was taken from a study of blood T cells in healthy people across ages. Study observations and caveats: Among long-lived donors, naive CD4+ cells were more numerous and diversity higher than in aged donors.

A second roughly 6 to 12 cycle PCR used barcoded and J-beta primers. One entry per CDR3 protein results from TCRdb running MiXCR on the 5' RACE reads. Among 1.4 million or so distinct CDR3 sequences listed, approximately 39% were seen once. V was clipped by 6 bases and J by 2 bases, with 13 bases between them. This CDR3 is 13 amino acids long. Germline loops: CDR1 SQVTM, CDR2 ANQGSEA. The gene calls are TRBV29-1 and TRBJ1-1; perhaps TRBD1 as D (6 bases). The source is a woman aged 18 to 35 in good health. Sequencing input: blood. The CDR3 coding sequence is TGCAGCGTGCTTAAGGACAGTAACACTGAAGCTTTCTTT. It encodes CSVLKDSNTEAFF.